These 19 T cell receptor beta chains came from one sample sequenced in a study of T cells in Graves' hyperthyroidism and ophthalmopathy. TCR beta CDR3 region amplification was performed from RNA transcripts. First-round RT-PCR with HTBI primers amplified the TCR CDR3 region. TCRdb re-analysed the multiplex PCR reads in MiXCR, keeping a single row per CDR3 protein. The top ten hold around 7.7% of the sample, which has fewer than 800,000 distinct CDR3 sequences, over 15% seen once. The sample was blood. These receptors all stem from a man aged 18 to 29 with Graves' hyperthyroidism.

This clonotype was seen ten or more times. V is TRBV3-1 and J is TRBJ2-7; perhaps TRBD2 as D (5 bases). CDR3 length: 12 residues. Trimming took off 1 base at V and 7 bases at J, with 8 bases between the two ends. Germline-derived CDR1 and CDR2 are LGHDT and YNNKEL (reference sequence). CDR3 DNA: TGTGCCAGCAGCCAAGGACTATATGAGCAGTACTTC. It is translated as CASSQGLYEQYF.

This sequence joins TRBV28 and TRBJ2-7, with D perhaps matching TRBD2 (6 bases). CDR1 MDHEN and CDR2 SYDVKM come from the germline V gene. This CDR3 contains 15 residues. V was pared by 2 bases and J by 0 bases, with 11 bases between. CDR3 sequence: CASSLQGLHSYEQYF. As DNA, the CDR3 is TGTGCCAGCAGTTTACAGGGACTCCACTCCTACGAGCAGTACTTC.

The CDR3 nucleotides are TGCGCCAGCAGCTTGACTTTGACAGGGCGCGCCTACGAGCAGTACTTC. This translates into CASSLTLTGRAYEQYF. This chain connects TRBV5-1 to TRBJ2-7; the match to TRBD1 covers 7 bases. The V and J ends lost 1 base and 2 bases, in that order; junction bases with no gene match: 9. Germline V CDR1 and CDR2: SGHRS, YFSETQ. CDR3 length: 16 residues.

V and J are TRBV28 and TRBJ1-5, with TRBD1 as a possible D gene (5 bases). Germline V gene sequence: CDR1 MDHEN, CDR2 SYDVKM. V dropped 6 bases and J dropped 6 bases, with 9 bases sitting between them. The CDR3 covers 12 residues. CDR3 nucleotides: TGTGCCAGCAGGGGGGTAGGTCAGCCCCAGCATTTT. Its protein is CASRGVGQPQHF.

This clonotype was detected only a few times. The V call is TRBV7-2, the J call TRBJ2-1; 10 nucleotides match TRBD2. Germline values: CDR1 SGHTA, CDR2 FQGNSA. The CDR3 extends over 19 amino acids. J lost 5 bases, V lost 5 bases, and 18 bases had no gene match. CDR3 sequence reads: CASSLWWLAGAYHHNEQFF. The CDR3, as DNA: TGTGCCAGCAGCCTATGGTGGCTAGCGGGAGCGTATCACCACAATGAGCAGTTCTTC.

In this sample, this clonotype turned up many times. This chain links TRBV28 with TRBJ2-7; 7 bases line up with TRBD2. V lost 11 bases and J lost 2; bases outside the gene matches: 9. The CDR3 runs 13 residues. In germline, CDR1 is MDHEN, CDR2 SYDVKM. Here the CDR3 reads CAHRLADAYEQYF. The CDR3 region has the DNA TGTGCCCATAGACTAGCCGACGCCTACGAGCAGTACTTC. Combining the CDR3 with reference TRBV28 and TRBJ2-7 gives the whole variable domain DVKVTQSSRYLVKRTGEKVFLECVQDMDHENMFWYRQDPGLGLRLIYFSYDVKMKEKGDIPEGYSVSREKKERFSLILESASTNQTSMYLCAHRLADAYEQYFGPGTRLTVT.

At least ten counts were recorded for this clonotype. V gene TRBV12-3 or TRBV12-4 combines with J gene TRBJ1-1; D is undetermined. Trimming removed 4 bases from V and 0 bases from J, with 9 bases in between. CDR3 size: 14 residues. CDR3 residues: CASSYDRLNTEAFF. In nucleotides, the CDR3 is TGTGCCAGCAGTTATGACCGCCTGAACACTGAAGCTTTCTTT.

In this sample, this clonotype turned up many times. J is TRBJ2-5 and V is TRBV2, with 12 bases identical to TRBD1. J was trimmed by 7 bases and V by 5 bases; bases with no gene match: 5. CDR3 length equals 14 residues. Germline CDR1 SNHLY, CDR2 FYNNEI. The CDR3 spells CASSPGTGGLTQYF. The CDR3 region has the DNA TGTGCCAGCAGTCCCGGGACAGGGGGCTTGACCCAGTACTTC.

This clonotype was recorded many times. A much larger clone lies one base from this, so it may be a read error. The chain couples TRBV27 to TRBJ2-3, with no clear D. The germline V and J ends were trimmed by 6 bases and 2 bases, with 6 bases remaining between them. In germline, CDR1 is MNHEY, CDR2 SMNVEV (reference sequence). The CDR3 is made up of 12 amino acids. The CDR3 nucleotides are TGTGCCAGCAGGAGTGACACAGATACGCAGTATTTT. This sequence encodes CASRSDTDTQYF.

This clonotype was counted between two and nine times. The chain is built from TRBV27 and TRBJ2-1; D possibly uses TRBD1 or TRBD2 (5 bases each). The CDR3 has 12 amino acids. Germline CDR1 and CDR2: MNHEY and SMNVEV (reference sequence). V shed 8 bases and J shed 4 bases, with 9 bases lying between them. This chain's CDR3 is CASGTRYNEQFF. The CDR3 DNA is TGTGCCAGCGGGACGAGATACAATGAGCAGTTCTTC.

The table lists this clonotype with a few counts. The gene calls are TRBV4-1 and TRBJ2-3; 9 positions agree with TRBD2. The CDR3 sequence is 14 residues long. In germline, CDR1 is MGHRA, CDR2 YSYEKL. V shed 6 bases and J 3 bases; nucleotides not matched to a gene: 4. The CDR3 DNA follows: TGCGCCAGCAGAGCGGGAGGAGGGACAGATACGCAGTATTTT. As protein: CASRAGGGTDTQYF.

This CDR3 is CASSYIEGSTEAFF. DNA of the CDR3: TGTGCCAGCAGCTACATCGAGGGGAGCACTGAAGCTTTCTTT. The rearrangement joins TRBV6-2 or TRBV6-3 to TRBJ1-1, with D possibly matching TRBD1 (5 bases). The germline V gene encodes CDR1 MNHEY and CDR2 SVGEGT. The CDR3 contains 14 residues. Trimming left V 6 bases short and J 4 bases short, with 15 bases between.

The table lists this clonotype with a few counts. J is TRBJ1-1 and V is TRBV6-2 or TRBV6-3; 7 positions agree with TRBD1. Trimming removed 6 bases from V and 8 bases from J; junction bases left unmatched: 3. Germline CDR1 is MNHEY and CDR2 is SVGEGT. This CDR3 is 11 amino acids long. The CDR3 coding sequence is TGTGCCAGCAGAAGGGGGCCCGAAGCTTTCTTT. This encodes CASRRGPEAFF.

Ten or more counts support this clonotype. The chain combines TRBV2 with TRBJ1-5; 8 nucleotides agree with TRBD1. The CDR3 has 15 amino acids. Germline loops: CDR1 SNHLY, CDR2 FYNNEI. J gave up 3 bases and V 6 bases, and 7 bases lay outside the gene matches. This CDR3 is CASRRTGYINQPQHF. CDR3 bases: TGTGCCAGCAGACGGACAGGGTATATCAATCAGCCCCAGCATTTT.

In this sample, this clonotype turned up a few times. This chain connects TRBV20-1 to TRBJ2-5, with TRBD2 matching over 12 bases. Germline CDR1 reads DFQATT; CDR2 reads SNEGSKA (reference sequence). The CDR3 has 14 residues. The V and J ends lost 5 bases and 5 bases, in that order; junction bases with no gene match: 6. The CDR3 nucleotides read TGCAGTGCTCAACTAGCGGGAGGACGGGAGACCCAGTACTTC. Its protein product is CSAQLAGGRETQYF.

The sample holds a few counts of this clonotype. In nucleotides, the CDR3 is TGCAGTGCTAGAGAGCCGGGGGGGGTCAATACGCAGTATTTT. This sequence encodes CSAREPGGVNTQYF. The chain combines TRBV20-1 with TRBJ2-3, with 8 bases lining up with TRBD2. Germline V gene sequence: CDR1 DFQATT, CDR2 SNEGSKA (reference sequence). J lost 7 bases, V lost 0 bases, and 6 bases had no gene match. The CDR3 extends over 14 amino acids.

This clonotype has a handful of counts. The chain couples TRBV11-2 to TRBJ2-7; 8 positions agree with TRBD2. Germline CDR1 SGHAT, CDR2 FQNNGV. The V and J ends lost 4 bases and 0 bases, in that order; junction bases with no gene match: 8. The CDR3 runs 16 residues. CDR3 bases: TGTGCCAGCAGCTCATTTAGCGGGAAGAGCTCCTACGAGCAGTACTTC. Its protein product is CASSSFSGKSSYEQYF.

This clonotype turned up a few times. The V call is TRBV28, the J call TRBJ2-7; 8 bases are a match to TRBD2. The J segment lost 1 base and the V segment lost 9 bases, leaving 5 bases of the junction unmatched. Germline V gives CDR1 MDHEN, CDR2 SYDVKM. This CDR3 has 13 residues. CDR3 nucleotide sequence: TGTGCCAGTCTCCCGGGGGGGTCCTACGAGCAGTACTTC. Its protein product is CASLPGGSYEQYF.

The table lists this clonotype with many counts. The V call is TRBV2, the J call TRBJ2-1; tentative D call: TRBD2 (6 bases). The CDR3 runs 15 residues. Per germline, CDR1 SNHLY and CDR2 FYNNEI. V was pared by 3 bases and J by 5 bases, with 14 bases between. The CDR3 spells CASSDRLAPDNEQFF. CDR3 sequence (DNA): TGTGCCAGCAGTGATCGGCTAGCGCCCGACAATGAGCAGTTCTTC.